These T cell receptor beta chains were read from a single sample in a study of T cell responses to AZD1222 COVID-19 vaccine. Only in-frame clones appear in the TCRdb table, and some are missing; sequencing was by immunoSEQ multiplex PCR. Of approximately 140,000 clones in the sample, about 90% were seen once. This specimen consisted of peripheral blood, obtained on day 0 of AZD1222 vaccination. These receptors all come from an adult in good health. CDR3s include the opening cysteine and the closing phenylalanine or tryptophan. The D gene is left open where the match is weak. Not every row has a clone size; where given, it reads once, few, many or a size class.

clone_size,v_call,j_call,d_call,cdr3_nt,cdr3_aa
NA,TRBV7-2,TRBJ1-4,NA,TGTGCCAGCAGCTTGGACAGTGCAACTAATGAAAAACTGTTTTTT,CASSLDSATNEKLFF
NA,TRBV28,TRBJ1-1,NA,TGTGCCAGCAGTTTATTTCTCCAGCTGAACACTGAAGCTTTCTTT,CASSLFLQLNTEAFF
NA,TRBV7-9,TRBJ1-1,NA,TGTGCCAGCAGCAACACAAACACTGAAGCTTTCTTT,CASSNTNTEAFF
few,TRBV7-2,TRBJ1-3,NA,TGTGCCAGCAGCCCCCAGGCGCCAGGGCACTCTGGAAACACCATATATTTT,CASSPQAPGHSGNTIYF
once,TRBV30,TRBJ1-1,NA,TGTGCCTGGATGAAGAGGGGGATTATCGCTGAAGCTTTCTTT,CAWMKRGIIAEAFF
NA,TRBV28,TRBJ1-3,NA,TGTGCCAGCGAAGGGGTTAGAAACACCATATATTTT,CASEGVRNTIYF
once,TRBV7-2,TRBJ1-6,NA,TGTGCCAGCAGCTTAGCTTACAATTCACCCCTCCACTTT,CASSLAYNSPLHF
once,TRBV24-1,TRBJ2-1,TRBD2,TGTGCCACCAGTGATTCAAGCGGGGGGGCTGATGAGCAGTTCTTC,CATSDSSGGADEQFF
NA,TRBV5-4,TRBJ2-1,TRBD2,TGTGCCAGCAGCTTTCCTAGCGGGAGTAACAATGAGCAGTTCTTC,CASSFPSGSNNEQFF
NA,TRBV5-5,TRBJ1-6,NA,TGTGCCAGCAGCTTGCAAGGACGGACGAATTCACCCCTCCACTTT,CASSLQGRTNSPLHF